This T cell receptor beta chain was retrieved from a study of blood T cell repertoires in COVID-19. Generated by immunoSEQ multiplex PCR, the TCRdb table keeps only in-frame clones and is missing some. The data contain approximately 92,000 clones, 84% of them singletons. Sequenced input: peripheral blood. This TCR was sampled from a man in his 70s with active or convalescent COVID-19.

In DNA form, the CDR3 reads TGTGCCAGCAGCCAAGATAATGCAGGGGAAGCTTTCTTT. As protein: CASSQDNAGEAFF. The gene calls are TRBV3-1 (or the pseudogene TRBV3-2) and TRBJ1-1, with a weak D call TRBD1 (5 bases). Trimming stripped 0 bases from V and 8 bases from J, with 10 bases between. Per the germline V gene, CDR1 is LGHDT and CDR2 is YNNKEL (reference sequence). The CDR3 runs to 13 residues.